This T cell receptor (beta chain) was recorded in a study of T-cell memory formation after mild COVID-19. Study-level information: Largely, TCR clusters stayed within a single donor. Points from the study as a whole: Contracting clones localized mainly to CM and EM when CD4+ and mainly to EMRA when CD8+.

MiXCR was run by TCRdb on the 5' RACE reads, yielding one entry per CDR3 protein. Found here are around 140,000 distinct CDR3 sequences, roughly 6.2% of them singletons; the top ten hold about 2%. V was clipped by 7 bases and J by 5 bases; unmatched bases: 4. The germline V gene encodes CDR1 SNHLY and CDR2 FYNNEI. The CDR3 totals 13 residues. This clonotype was seen a handful of times. Its cognate antigen is unknown. This chain links TRBV2 with TRBJ2-1; 8 bases fit TRBD1. Sequences were obtained from PBMCs or a T cell subset sorted from them (not recorded which). The sequence was collected from an adult woman who had mild COVID-19 (a few samples of this study predate the infection). Cell type and time point are not known. CDR3 coding DNA: TGTGCCAGCAAGAGGGACAGGAACAATGAGCAGTTCTTC. Translation gives CASKRDRNNEQFF.